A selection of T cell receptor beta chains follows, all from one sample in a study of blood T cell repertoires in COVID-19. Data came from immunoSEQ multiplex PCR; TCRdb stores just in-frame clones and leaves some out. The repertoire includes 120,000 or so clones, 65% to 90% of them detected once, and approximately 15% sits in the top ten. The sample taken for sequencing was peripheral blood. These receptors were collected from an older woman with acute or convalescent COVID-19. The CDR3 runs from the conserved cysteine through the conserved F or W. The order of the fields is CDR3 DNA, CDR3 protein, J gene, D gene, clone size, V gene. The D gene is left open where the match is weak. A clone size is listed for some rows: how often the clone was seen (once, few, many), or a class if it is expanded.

TGTGCCAGTAGTACCGGGACAAACAGGGCAGATACGCAGTATTTT,CASSTGTNRADTQYF,TRBJ2-3,-,-,TRBV19
TGTGCCAGCACCAACGTCTTACGGTCGTATGGCTACACCTTC,CASTNVLRSYGYTF,TRBJ1-2,-,-,TRBV2
TGCGCCAGCAGCCCTCTGAGCGGGGGGTTTGCTGAGCAGTTCTTC,CASSPLSGGFAEQFF,TRBJ2-1,TRBD2,-,TRBV5-1
TGCGCCAGCAGCTTGGAGTACAGGGACTACAATGAGCAGTTCTTC,CASSLEYRDYNEQFF,TRBJ2-1,-,-,TRBV5-1
TGTGCCAGCAGCTTAGGTGGCAGGGGTACGGAGACCCAGTACTTC,CASSLGGRGTETQYF,TRBJ2-5,-,-,TRBV7-3
TGTGCCAGCAGCCAAGCGGGACAGTTGAACACTGAAGCTTTCTTT,CASSQAGQLNTEAFF,TRBJ1-1,TRBD1,-,TRBV4-2
TGTGCCAGCAGTCGACAGCAAGAGACCCAGTACTTC,CASSRQQETQYF,TRBJ2-5,-,few,TRBV12-3/TRBV12-4
TGTGCCAGTGCGTTGGAAGCGTCCTACAATGAGCAGTTCTTC,CASALEASYNEQFF,TRBJ2-1,-,-,TRBV11-2
TGTGCCAGCAGCCTGAGCCCAGGGAGGAATTCACCCCTCCACTTT,CASSLSPGRNSPLHF,TRBJ1-6,-,-,TRBV9
TGCGCCAGCAGCCAAGATTACCCGGGAAACACTGAAGCTTTCTTT,CASSQDYPGNTEAFF,TRBJ1-1,-,-,TRBV4-3
TGTGCCAGCAGCTTAGAGGGTGGTGGGAGCTCCTATAATTCACCCCTCCACTTT,CASSLEGGGSSYNSPLHF,TRBJ1-6,-,-,TRBV7-9
TGTGCCAGCAGTGAAGCGGCAGGGGCCCGGAACACTGAAGCTTTCTTT,CASSEAAGARNTEAFF,TRBJ1-1,-,-,TRBV2
TGTGCCAGCAGTCGCCCGGGACTAGCGGGAGCGAACACCGGGGAGCTGTTTTTT,CASSRPGLAGANTGELFF,TRBJ2-2,TRBD2,-,TRBV6-6
TGTGCCAGCAGCCATCGCGACAGGGCCTACGAGCAGTACTTC,CASSHRDRAYEQYF,TRBJ2-7,TRBD1,-,TRBV3-1/TRBV3-2
TGTGCCAGCAGCCCGCCCAACAGGTCTGGCTACACCTTC,CASSPPNRSGYTF,TRBJ1-2,-,-,TRBV6-5
TGTGCCAGCAGTTTTCTGCAGGGGGCGCGAGAGCAGTACTTC,CASSFLQGAREQYF,TRBJ2-7,TRBD1,-,TRBV28
TGTGCCAGCAGTTCGGTCAGCAATCAGCCCCAGCATTTT,CASSSVSNQPQHF,TRBJ1-5,-,-,TRBV7-2
TGTGCCAGCAGGGGACCCAACAGGGGGCTCACTGAAGCTTTCTTT,CASRGPNRGLTEAFF,TRBJ1-1,TRBD1,few,TRBV27
TGTGCCAGCAGCCGAATACAGGGGAGAACAGATACGCAGTATTTT,CASSRIQGRTDTQYF,TRBJ2-3,TRBD1,-,TRBV14
TGTGCCAGCAGCCCAGGGACAGGGATGGGTGAGCAGTTCTTC,CASSPGTGMGEQFF,TRBJ2-1,TRBD1,-,TRBV7-3
TGCGCCAGCAGCCAAGTGGGGACTACGTACAATGAGCAGTTCTTC,CASSQVGTTYNEQFF,TRBJ2-1,TRBD2,-,TRBV4-3
TGTGCCAGCAGCTTAGACATGGCTACTGAGACCCAGTACTTC,CASSLDMATETQYF,TRBJ2-5,-,-,TRBV5-4
TGTGCCAGCAGCATTGGGCGGGGGCTTGGTGGCTACACCTTC,CASSIGRGLGGYTF,TRBJ1-2,-,-,TRBV5-4
TGTGCCAGCAGCCTACCGCCGGGACAGGGTCACAATGAGCAGTTCTTC,CASSLPPGQGHNEQFF,TRBJ2-1,TRBD1,-,TRBV5-4
TGTGCCAGCATCAACCTTTCAGGGGTTGGCTATGGCTACACCTTC,CASINLSGVGYGYTF,TRBJ1-2,-,-,TRBV6-6
TGTGCCAGCAGCTCCCAAGGGCAGGGCCCTTTTGGCTACACCTTC,CASSSQGQGPFGYTF,TRBJ1-2,-,once,TRBV11-2
TGTGCCAGCAGTGACAACAGGGAAAATCAGCCCCAGCATTTT,CASSDNRENQPQHF,TRBJ1-5,-,-,TRBV6-2/TRBV6-3
TGTGCCAGTAGTATCGAAGGCAGGGGCGATTCACCCCTCCACTTT,CASSIEGRGDSPLHF,TRBJ1-6,-,-,TRBV19
TGCGCCAGCAGCCCGCAAGGGACTAGCGGATCACGGTGGGATACGCAGTATTTT,CASSPQGTSGSRWDTQYF,TRBJ2-3,TRBD2,-,TRBV5-1
TGTGCCAGCAGTTACCAGGGGGACACTGAAGCTTTCTTT,CASSYQGDTEAFF,TRBJ1-1,TRBD1,-,TRBV6-2/TRBV6-3
TGTGCCAGTAGTAAGACAGGGGGGCTCGAAAAACTGTTTTTT,CASSKTGGLEKLFF,TRBJ1-4,TRBD1,-,TRBV19
TGTGCCAGCAGCTGGGCGGGTCCCCCCGGGCCCACTGAAGCTTTCTTT,CASSWAGPPGPTEAFF,TRBJ1-1,-,-,TRBV7-2
TGTGCCAGCAGCCAAGGGGACAGGGAAAAGCAGTACTTC,CASSQGDREKQYF,TRBJ2-7,TRBD1,-,TRBV4-2
TGTGCCTGGAGTGTACATGGAGAGCAGCCCCAGCATTTT,CAWSVHGEQPQHF,TRBJ1-5,-,-,TRBV30
TGTGCCTGGAGGGAGGACGGCTATGGCTACACCTTC,CAWREDGYGYTF,TRBJ1-2,-,once,TRBV30
TGTGCCAGCAGCCGATCAGGACTAGCGTATACCGGGGAGCTGTTTTTT,CASSRSGLAYTGELFF,TRBJ2-2,TRBD2,-,TRBV7-6
TGCAGCGTTGAAGAAGGAGTTAGTACTGAAGCTTTCTTT,CSVEEGVSTEAFF,TRBJ1-1,-,-,TRBV29-1
TGTGCCAGCAGCCCCTGGACTACTAGCGGCGCGACCCAGTACTTC,CASSPWTTSGATQYF,TRBJ2-5,TRBD2,few,TRBV7-9
TGTGCCGACCTCCCAGTAGCCTCTCCCAACTATGGCTACACCTTC,CADLPVASPNYGYTF,TRBJ1-2,-,-,TRBV30
TGTGCCATCTCGACAGGGAGGCAAGAGACCCAGTACTTC,CAISTGRQETQYF,TRBJ2-5,-,-,TRBV2
TGTGCCAGCAGTTACGTACAGTTCGAGCCCCAGCATTTT,CASSYVQFEPQHF,TRBJ1-5,-,-,TRBV6-5
TGTGCCAGCAGCGTAGCTGGCGGAAATACTGAAGCTTTCTTT,CASSVAGGNTEAFF,TRBJ1-1,-,-,TRBV9
TGTGCCAGCAGCGTGGCGGGGGGAATCACAGATACGCAGTATTTT,CASSVAGGITDTQYF,TRBJ2-3,TRBD2,-,TRBV9
TGTGCCATCAGTGTAATGGAAGAGCGGGGGGCCTCCTACGAGCAGTACTTC,CAISVMEERGASYEQYF,TRBJ2-7,TRBD2,-,TRBV10-3
TGTGCCAGCAGGCTCGACAGGGGTCTCACTGAAGCTTTCTTT,CASRLDRGLTEAFF,TRBJ1-1,TRBD1,-,TRBV6-1
TGTGCCAGCAGCCCCAGATCGCAGGGATACACAGATACGCAGTATTTT,CASSPRSQGYTDTQYF,TRBJ2-3,-,-,TRBV9
TGCAGCGTTGGCGGTCGCTTTTACACTGAAGCTTTCTTT,CSVGGRFYTEAFF,TRBJ1-1,-,-,TRBV29-1
TGTGCCACGGCGGGGGACAGGCCCCGCACCGGGGAGCTGTTTTTT,CATAGDRPRTGELFF,TRBJ2-2,-,-,TRBV24-1
TGCGCCAGCAGCCAATTAGATAAAACGGAAAAACTGTTTTTT,CASSQLDKTEKLFF,TRBJ1-4,-,-,TRBV4-3
TGTGCCAGCAGCTCATCCCCGACAGTCGCTGGAAACACCATATATTTT,CASSSSPTVAGNTIYF,TRBJ1-3,-,few,TRBV5-4
TGCGCCAGCAGCCTGGCTGGACAGGGGGCTTATGAAGCTTTCTTT,CASSLAGQGAYEAFF,TRBJ1-1,TRBD1,-,TRBV4-1
TGTGCCAGCAGTTTATACCGACAGGGGGGTGCTTTCTTT,CASSLYRQGGAFF,TRBJ1-1,TRBD1,-,TRBV28